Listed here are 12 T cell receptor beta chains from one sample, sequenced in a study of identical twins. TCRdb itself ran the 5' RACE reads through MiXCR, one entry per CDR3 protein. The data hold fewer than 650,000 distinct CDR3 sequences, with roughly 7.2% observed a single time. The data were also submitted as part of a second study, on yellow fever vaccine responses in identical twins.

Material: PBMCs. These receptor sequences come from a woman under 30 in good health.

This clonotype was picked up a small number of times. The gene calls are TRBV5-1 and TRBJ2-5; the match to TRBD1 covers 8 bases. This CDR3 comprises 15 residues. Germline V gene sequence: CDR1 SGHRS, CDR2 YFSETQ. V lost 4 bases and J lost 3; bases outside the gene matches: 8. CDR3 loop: CASSIRTGWEETQYF. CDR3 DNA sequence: TGCGCCAGCAGCATAAGGACAGGGTGGGAAGAGACCCAGTACTTC.

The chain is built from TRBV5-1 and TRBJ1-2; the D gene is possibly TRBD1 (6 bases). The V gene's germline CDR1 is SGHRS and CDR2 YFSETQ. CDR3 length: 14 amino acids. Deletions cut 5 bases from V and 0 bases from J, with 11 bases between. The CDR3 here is CASRTDSANYGYTF. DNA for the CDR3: TGCGCCAGCAGAACGGACAGCGCTAACTATGGCTACACCTTC.

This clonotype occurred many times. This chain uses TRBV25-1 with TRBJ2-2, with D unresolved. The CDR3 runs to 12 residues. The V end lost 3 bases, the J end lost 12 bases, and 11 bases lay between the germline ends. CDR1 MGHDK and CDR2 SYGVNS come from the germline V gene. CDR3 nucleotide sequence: TGTGCCAGCAGTGATTATACCGTGAAGCTGTTTTTT. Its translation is CASSDYTVKLFF.

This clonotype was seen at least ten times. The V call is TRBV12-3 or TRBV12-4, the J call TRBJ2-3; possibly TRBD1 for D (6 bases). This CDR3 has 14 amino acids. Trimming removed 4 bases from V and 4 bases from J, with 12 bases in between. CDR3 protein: CASSSPEGADTQYF. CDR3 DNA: TGTGCCAGCAGTTCCCCTGAGGGGGCAGATACGCAGTATTTT.

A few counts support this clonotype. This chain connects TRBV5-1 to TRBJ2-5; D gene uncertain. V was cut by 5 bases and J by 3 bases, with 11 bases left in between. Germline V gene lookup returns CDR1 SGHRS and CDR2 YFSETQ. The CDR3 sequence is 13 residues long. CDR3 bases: TGCGCCAGCAGGAGCCCACCTAAAGAGACCCAGTACTTC. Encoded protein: CASRSPPKETQYF.

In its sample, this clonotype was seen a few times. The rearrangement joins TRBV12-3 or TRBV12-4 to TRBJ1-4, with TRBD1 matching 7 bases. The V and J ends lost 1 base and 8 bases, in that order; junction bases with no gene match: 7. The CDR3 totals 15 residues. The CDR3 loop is CASSLVWGGQEKLFF. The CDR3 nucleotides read TGTGCCAGCAGTTTAGTCTGGGGGGGACAGGAAAAACTGTTTTTT.

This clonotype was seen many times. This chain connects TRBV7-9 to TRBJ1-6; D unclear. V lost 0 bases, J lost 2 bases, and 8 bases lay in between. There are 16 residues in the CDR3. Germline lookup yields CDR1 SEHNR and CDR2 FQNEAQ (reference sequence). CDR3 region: CASSLAAGAYNSPLHF. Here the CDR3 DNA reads TGTGCCAGCAGCTTAGCAGCTGGGGCCTATAATTCACCCCTCCACTTT.

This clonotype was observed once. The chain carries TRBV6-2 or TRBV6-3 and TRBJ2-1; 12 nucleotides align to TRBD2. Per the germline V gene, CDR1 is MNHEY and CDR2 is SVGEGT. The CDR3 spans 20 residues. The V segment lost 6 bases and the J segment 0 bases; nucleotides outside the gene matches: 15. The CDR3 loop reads CASRSDPGLAGTSSYNEQFF. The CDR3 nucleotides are TGTGCCAGCAGATCAGACCCGGGACTAGCGGGTACTAGCTCCTACAATGAGCAGTTCTTC.

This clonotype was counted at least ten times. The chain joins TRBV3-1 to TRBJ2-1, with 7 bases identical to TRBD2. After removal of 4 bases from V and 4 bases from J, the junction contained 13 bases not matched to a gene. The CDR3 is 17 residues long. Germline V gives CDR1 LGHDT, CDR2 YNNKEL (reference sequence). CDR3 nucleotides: TGTGCCAGCAGCCCCCCGGTAGGCGGGAGTAAGTACAATGAGCAGTTCTTC. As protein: CASSPPVGGSKYNEQFF.

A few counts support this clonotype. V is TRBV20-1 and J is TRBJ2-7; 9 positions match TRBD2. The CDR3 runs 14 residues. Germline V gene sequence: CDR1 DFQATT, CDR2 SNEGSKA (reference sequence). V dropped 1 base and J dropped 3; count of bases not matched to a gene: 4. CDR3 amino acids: CSARGREGFYEQYV. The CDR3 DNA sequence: TGCAGTGCTAGAGGGCGGGAGGGGTTCTACGAGCAGTACGTC.

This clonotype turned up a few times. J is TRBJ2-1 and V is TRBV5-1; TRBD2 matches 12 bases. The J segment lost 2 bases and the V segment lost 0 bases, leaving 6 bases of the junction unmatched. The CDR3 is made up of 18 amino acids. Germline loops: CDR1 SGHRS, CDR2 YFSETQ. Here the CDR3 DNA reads TGCGCCAGCAGCTTGGAACTAGCGGGGGGATTCCCCTACAATGAGCAGTTCTTC. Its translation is CASSLELAGGFPYNEQFF.

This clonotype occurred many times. The chain's CDR3 is CASSFLAQSYNEQFF. Here the CDR3 DNA reads TGTGCCAGCAGTTTTTTGGCGCAGTCCTACAATGAGCAGTTCTTC. The J gene is TRBJ2-1, the V gene TRBV12-3 or TRBV12-4; D gene ambiguous. The ends were cut back, 3 bases at V and 1 base at J, with 10 bases in the middle. The CDR3 is 15 residues long.